Included here is one TCR beta chain sequence, with context. The data originate from a study of blood T cell repertoires in COVID-19. Study information: Collection of acute and convalescent COVID-19 samples took place in the United States, Italy and Spain. Nucleic acid was either cDNA or gDNA, and it came from T cells, B-cell-depleted T cells, or PBMCs.

Original methodology: Reference gene primer amplification in the assay estimated nucleated cell counts. Sequenced by immunoSEQ multiplex PCR; TCRdb stores in-frame clones only, minus some. D and trimming come from the DNA, and the V and J calls and clone size come from that table. Among some 150,000 clones listed, 87% were seen once. Germline CDR1 is GTSNPN and CDR2 is SVGIG (reference sequence). With 0 bases clipped from V and 3 bases from J, the junction kept 4 bases outside the gene matches. This CDR3 spans 15 amino acids. The chain carries TRBV30 and TRBJ1-4, with 7 positions matching TRBD1. The material sequenced was peripheral blood. The receptor's source is a woman aged 55 to 70 with active or convalescent COVID-19. DNA of the CDR3: TGTGCCTGGAGTGTACCCGGGACAGCTAATGAAAAACTGTTTTTT. It yields the protein CAWSVPGTANEKLFF.